This T cell receptor beta chain derives from a study of cytomegalovirus exposure and HLA in healthy donors. General observations from the study: Per a later analysis, about 17,000 TCR beta sequences showed association with HLA alleles at 0.05 false discovery rate. Some V segments (TRBV6-2 and TRBV6-3 among them) were excluded as indistinguishable. In a later analysis, HLA-associated TCR beta chains were more clonally expanded than equally common others.

A single count supports this clone. Its antigen remains unknown. Primers: 60 Vbeta forward and 13 Jbeta reverse. Sequencing was performed with immunoSEQ multiplex PCR; in TCRdb, only in-frame clones are kept and a portion is missing. The sample includes about 95,000 clones, 55% to 75% of them seen just once. Germline CDR1 MRHNA, CDR2 SNTAGT. There are 16 residues in the CDR3. The V and J ends lost 0 bases and 2 bases, in that order; junction bases with no gene match: 4. Sequencing used PBMCs. V gene TRBV6-4 combines with J gene TRBJ2-1; 7 nucleotides line up with TRBD1. The sequence was obtained from a woman aged 45-65 years in good health and CMV-seropositive. Written as DNA, the CDR3 is TGTGCCAGCAGTGACTCTCAGGGGGACCCCTACAATGAGCAGTTCTTC. Translating gives CASSDSQGDPYNEQFF.